A selection of T cell receptor beta chains follows, all from one sample in a study of T cell responses to AZD1222 COVID-19 vaccine. Method: immunoSEQ multiplex PCR; TCRdb's copy keeps in-frame clones and lacks some. Of about 190,000 clones in the sample, roughly 93% were seen once. The sample consisted of peripheral blood, taken on day 0 of AZD1222 vaccination. These receptor sequences come from an adult in good health. Each CDR3 is given with its conserved first and last residue. D genes are given only for firm matches. Clone size is shown for a subset of rows, as once, few, many or a class of expanded clone.

>NA|TRBJ2-7|TRBV11-2|TRBD1
CASSLGDRYEQYF
TGTGCCAGCAGCTTAGGGGACAGATACGAGCAGTACTTC
>NA|TRBJ2-2|TRBV4-1|NA
CANSQALSPTGELFF
TGCGCCAACAGCCAAGCTCTGAGTCCCACCGGGGAGCTGTTTTTT
>NA|TRBJ1-2|TRBV29-1|NA
CSVEVRYNYGYTF
TGCAGCGTTGAAGTTCGATATAACTATGGCTACACCTTC
>NA|TRBJ2-2|TRBV10-1|NA
CASSESGLSGTGELFF
TGCGCCAGCAGTGAGTCCGGACTATCTGGCACCGGGGAGCTGTTTTTT
>NA|TRBJ1-1|TRBV9|NA
CASSSTGRASTEAFF
TGTGCCAGCAGCTCCACTGGACGGGCTTCAACTGAAGCTTTCTTT
>few|TRBJ2-2|TRBV11-1|TRBD1
CASSLNQGADTGELFF
TGTGCCAGCAGCTTAAATCAGGGGGCAGACACCGGGGAGCTGTTTTTT
>NA|TRBJ2-1|TRBV7-3|NA
CASSAGPSDYNEQFF
TGTGCCAGCAGCGCCGGACCTTCTGACTACAATGAGCAGTTCTTC
>NA|TRBJ2-1|TRBV7-2|NA
CASSLGDYNEQFF
TGTGCCAGCAGCTTAGGGGACTACAATGAGCAGTTCTTC
>NA|TRBJ2-1|TRBV19|TRBD2
CASSIRLAGFQSSYNEQFF
TGTGCCAGTAGTATTAGACTAGCGGGCTTCCAGAGCTCCTACAATGAGCAGTTCTTC
>NA|TRBJ1-6|TRBV4-3|TRBD1
CASSQEGGRGDNSPLHF
TGCGCCAGCAGCCAAGAGGGGGGCAGGGGGGATAATTCACCCCTCCACTTT
>NA|TRBJ2-7|TRBV7-6|TRBD1
CASSHGTGTGYSYEQYF
TGTGCCAGCAGCCATGGTACCGGGACAGGTTATTCCTACGAGCAGTACTTC
>NA|TRBJ1-2|TRBV9|NA
CASGGGIYGYTF
TGTGCCAGCGGAGGGGGAATCTATGGCTACACCTTC
>NA|TRBJ1-6|TRBV27|NA
CASSSGQLPIYNSPLHF
TGTGCCAGCAGTTCAGGACAGCTTCCCATCTATAATTCACCCCTCCACTTT
>NA|TRBJ2-7|TRBV3-1/TRBV3-2|TRBD2
CASSQSSGTSGTYEQYF
TGTGCCAGCAGCCAATCGTCCGGGACTAGCGGGACCTACGAGCAGTACTTC
>NA|TRBJ2-2|TRBV7-2|NA
CASSLLRVSGELFF
TGTGCCAGCAGCTTACTCAGGGTCTCCGGGGAGCTGTTTTTT
>NA|TRBJ2-1|TRBV5-5|NA
CASSLEGDYYNEQFF
TGTGCCAGCAGCTTGGAAGGGGATTACTACAATGAGCAGTTCTTC
>NA|TRBJ2-5|TRBV7-9|NA
CASSGQKGGNVGETQYF
TGTGCCAGCAGCGGACAGAAAGGGGGAAATGTAGGAGAGACCCAGTACTTC
>NA|TRBJ2-7|TRBV11-1|NA
CASSLGGNAYEQYF
TGTGCCAGCAGCTTAGGAGGGAATGCCTACGAGCAGTACTTC
>NA|TRBJ1-2|TRBV2|NA
CASSEAGHYGYTF
TGTGCCAGCAGTGAAGCGGGACACTATGGCTACACCTTC
>NA|TRBJ2-7|TRBV18|NA
CASSPRGINEQYF
TGTGCCAGCTCACCACGGGGAATCAACGAGCAGTACTTC
>NA|TRBJ2-3|TRBV15|TRBD2
CATSKFSAGGRTDTQYF
TGTGCCACCAGCAAATTCTCAGCGGGGGGCCGCACAGATACGCAGTATTTT
>NA|TRBJ2-1|TRBV11-2|NA
CASSLGDNEQFF
TGTGCCAGCAGCTTAGGGGACAATGAGCAGTTCTTC
>NA|TRBJ1-2|TRBV3-1/TRBV3-2|NA
CASSHPSGYTF
TGTGCCAGCAGCCATCCCAGCGGCTACACCTTC
>few|TRBJ1-2|TRBV4-3|NA
CASSQGRGSYGYTF
TGCGCCAGCAGCCAAGGCCGCGGATCCTATGGCTACACCTTC
>NA|TRBJ1-1|TRBV6-2/TRBV6-3|NA
CASSRQEGEAFF
TGTGCCAGCAGTCGACAGGAAGGTGAAGCTTTCTTT
>NA|TRBJ2-7|TRBV5-5|TRBD2
CASSYGTSYYEQYF
TGTGCCAGCAGCTACGGGACTAGTTACTACGAGCAGTACTTC
>NA|TRBJ1-4|TRBV10-2|NA
CASRDGNEKLFF
TGCGCCAGCAGGGACGGGAATGAAAAACTGTTTTTT
>NA|TRBJ1-2|TRBV3-1/TRBV3-2|NA
CASSQGEYYGYTF
TGTGCCAGCAGCCAAGGGGAATACTATGGCTACACCTTC
>NA|TRBJ1-2|TRBV19|NA
CASSIGRLYGYTF
TGTGCCAGTAGCATAGGACGGCTCTATGGCTACACCTTC
>NA|TRBJ2-1|TRBV11-2|TRBD2
CASSLGASGNEQFF
TGTGCCAGCAGCTTAGGGGCTAGCGGGAATGAGCAGTTCTTC
>NA|TRBJ2-3|TRBV14|TRBD2
CASSRTAPGASGRREADTQYF
TGTGCCAGCAGCCGAACCGCCCCGGGGGCTAGCGGGAGGAGGGAGGCAGATACGCAGTATTTT
>NA|TRBJ2-1|TRBV29-1|NA
CSVEDPGKSYNEQFF
TGCAGCGTTGAAGACCCGGGGAAAAGCTACAATGAGCAGTTCTTC
>NA|TRBJ1-4|TRBV7-8|NA
CASSFNEKLFF
TGTGCCAGCAGCTTTAATGAAAAACTGTTTTTT
>NA|TRBJ1-1|TRBV19|TRBD1
CASSMGTTGGPTEAFF
TGTGCCAGTAGTATGGGCACGACAGGGGGGCCCACTGAAGCTTTCTTT
>NA|TRBJ1-2|TRBV7-2|NA
CASSLEGNYGYTF
TGTGCCAGCAGCTTAGAGGGGAACTATGGCTACACCTTC
>NA|TRBJ1-3|TRBV6-5|TRBD1
CASSYSGGFSGNTIYF
TGTGCCAGCAGTTACTCAGGGGGCTTCTCTGGAAACACCATATATTTT
>NA|TRBJ1-4|TRBV5-5|TRBD1
CASTGTGGTNEKLFF
TGTGCCAGCACGGGGACAGGGGGCACTAATGAAAAACTGTTTTTT
>NA|TRBJ2-7|TRBV19|NA
CATRGSREEQYF
TGTGCCACCAGGGGTTCGAGAGAAGAGCAGTACTTC
>NA|TRBJ2-6|TRBV27|NA
CASSFSAGGANVLTF
TGTGCCAGCAGTTTTTCCGCGGGGGGGGCCAACGTCCTGACTTTC
>NA|TRBJ1-2|TRBV6-6|TRBD1
CASSEPRTGGYGYTF
TGTGCCAGCAGCGAGCCGCGGACAGGAGGCTATGGCTACACCTTC
>NA|TRBJ2-5|TRBV4-3|TRBD2
CASSQDGGGLETQYF
TGCGCCAGCAGCCAAGATGGGGGGGGGTTAGAGACCCAGTACTTC
>NA|TRBJ2-7|TRBV4-2|TRBD2
CASSQGTSGGLSPSDQYF
TGTGCCAGCAGCCAAGGGACTAGCGGGGGGCTCTCGCCGTCGGATCAGTACTTC